Below are 24 T cell receptor beta chains sequenced from a single sample in a study of cytomegalovirus exposure and HLA in healthy donors. PCR was performed using 60 Vbeta and 13 Jbeta primers. Repertoires were generated with immunoSEQ multiplex PCR, while TCRdb's copy carries only in-frame clones and drops some. The table records 90,000 to 140,000 clones, around 80% of them present only once. The sequenced sample consisted of PBMCs. The receptors stem from a male donor in good health and CMV-seronegative.

The chain has TRBV19 and TRBJ1-4; TRBD1 matches at 8 bases. J was trimmed by 4 bases and V by 4 bases; bases with no gene match: 5. CDR1 is LNHDA, CDR2 SQIVND, per germline (reference sequence). The CDR3 is made up of 15 amino acids. CDR3 in DNA: TGTGCCAGTAGTACGGACAGGGTTGGTAATGAAAAACTGTTTTTT. It translates to CASSTDRVGNEKLFF.

This clone was found once. The V gene is TRBV27, the J gene TRBJ1-1, with a possible D match to TRBD1 (5 bases). Per germline, CDR1 MNHEY and CDR2 SMNVEV (reference sequence). V dropped 2 bases and J dropped 4 bases, with 8 bases sitting between them. CDR3 length: 13 amino acids. CDR3 coding DNA: TGTGCCAGCAGTTTAGGGGGGAGCACTGAAGCTTTCTTT. It codes for CASSLGGSTEAFF.

This clone appeared once. The gene calls are TRBV7-6 and TRBJ2-5; the match to TRBD1 covers 7 bases. CDR3 length: 15 amino acids. CDR1 SGHVS and CDR2 FNYEAQ come from the germline V gene. Trimming took 7 bases from V and 3 from J; bases not matched to a gene: 11. This chain's CDR3 is CASNPFLGTEETQYF. In DNA form, the CDR3 reads TGTGCCAGCAACCCCTTTCTGGGGACAGAAGAGACCCAGTACTTC.

The V call is TRBV7-9, the J call TRBJ2-2; weak D call: TRBD2 (5 bases). V was trimmed by 4 bases and J by 3 bases, leaving 12 bases between them. The germline V gene encodes CDR1 SEHNR and CDR2 FQNEAQ (reference sequence). This CDR3 spans 15 amino acids. The CDR3 loop is CASSSGLGDTGELFF. The CDR3 DNA reads TGTGCCAGCAGCTCGGGCCTCGGGGACACCGGGGAGCTGTTTTTT.

The J gene is TRBJ1-1, the V gene TRBV5-5, with 10 positions matching TRBD1. The CDR3 length is 15 residues. V dropped 2 bases and J dropped 5; count of bases not matched to a gene: 6. CDR1 is SGHKS and CDR2 is YYEKEE in the germline V gene (reference sequence). CDR3 coding DNA: TGTGCCAGCAGCTTAAGGACAGGGGGAGATACTGAAGCTTTCTTT. Translated, it gives CASSLRTGGDTEAFF.

The chain is built from TRBV4-1 and TRBJ2-3; 8 nucleotides align to TRBD2. CDR1 is MGHRA and CDR2 is YSYEKL in the germline V gene. CDR3 length equals 16 residues. After removal of 0 bases from V and 8 bases from J, the junction contained 10 bases not matched to a gene. This chain's CDR3 is CASSQDPAGVIGTQYF. In nucleotides, the CDR3 is TGCGCCAGCAGCCAAGACCCAGCGGGAGTGATAGGTACGCAGTATTTT.

The chain couples TRBV6-1 to TRBJ2-7, with 9 bases matching TRBD1. The germline V gene has CDR1 MNHNS and CDR2 SASEGT. The CDR3 is 14 amino acids. V was pared by 4 bases and J by 6 bases, with 7 bases of the junction left unmatched. The CDR3 is CASSAGTGLGEQYF. The DNA of the CDR3 is TGTGCCAGCAGTGCCGGGACAGGGCTAGGCGAGCAGTACTTC.

This clone was observed a single time. CDR3 amino acids: CASSPRGQGARETQYF. CDR3 bases: TGTGCCAGCAGCCCGCGGGGACAGGGGGCGCGGGAGACCCAGTACTTC. The chain links TRBV7-2 to TRBJ2-5; 12 nucleotides line up with TRBD1. The trim removed 5 bases at V and 5 bases at J, leaving 9 bases unmatched. CDR1 SGHTA and CDR2 FQGNSA come from the germline V gene. The length of the CDR3 is 16 residues.

Only a few counts were recorded for this clone. The chain links TRBV6-4 to TRBJ2-3; 9 nucleotides align to TRBD2. The germline gives CDR1 MRHNA, CDR2 SNTAGT. Trimming removed 0 bases from V and 3 bases from J; junction bases left unmatched: 7. This CDR3 spans 17 amino acids. The CDR3 spells CASSDSIAGGPTDTQYF. In DNA, the CDR3 is TGTGCCAGCAGTGACTCGATCGCGGGAGGGCCGACAGATACGCAGTATTTT.

The rearrangement links TRBV11-2 to TRBJ1-1, with a weak D call TRBD1 (6 bases). Germline CDR1 is SGHAT and CDR2 is FQNNGV. The length of the CDR3 is 15 residues. V was pared by 7 bases and J by 2 bases, with 17 bases between. The chain's CDR3 is CASTPRTDFNTEAFF. The CDR3 coding sequence is TGTGCCAGCACCCCTAGGACAGATTTTAACACTGAAGCTTTCTTT.

J is TRBJ2-5 and V is TRBV27; D might be TRBD1 (5 bases). V shed 2 bases and J shed 6 bases, with 10 bases lying between them. The CDR3 spans 13 residues. CDR1 MNHEY and CDR2 SMNVEV come from the germline V gene (reference sequence). The CDR3 DNA follows: TGTGCCAGCAGTTTAGGGGCGATCCAGACCCAGTACTTC. Amino acids: CASSLGAIQTQYF.

The V call is TRBV6-1, the J call TRBJ1-4, with 12 positions matching TRBD1. CDR1 MNHNS and CDR2 SASEGT come from the germline V gene. This CDR3 is built from 19 residues. Trimming removed 0 bases from V and 7 bases from J; junction bases left unmatched: 12. The CDR3 coding sequence is TGTGCCAGCAGTGAAGCGCTTCGGGACAGGGGGCGGTGGATTGAAAAACTGTTTTTT. Protein: CASSEALRDRGRWIEKLFF.

The chain is built from TRBV28 and TRBJ2-1; TRBD2 is a possible D gene (6 bases). CDR3 size: 12 residues. Germline V gives CDR1 MDHEN, CDR2 SYDVKM. Deletions cut 4 bases from V and 10 bases from J, with 11 bases between. The CDR3 protein is CASSSEGLEQFF. CDR3 in DNA: TGTGCCAGCAGTTCCGAGGGACTCGAGCAGTTCTTC.

This clone was observed once. The rearrangement uses TRBV5-1 and TRBJ2-7, with D unresolved. Trimming removed 1 base from V and 3 bases from J, with 8 bases in between. Germline CDR1 is SGHRS and CDR2 is YFSETQ. This CDR3 comprises 13 residues. CDR3 sequence: CASSLRVDYEQYF. The CDR3 DNA is TGCGCCAGCAGCTTGCGGGTGGACTACGAGCAGTACTTC.

Points on this clone: The identical CDR3 is also encoded by other nucleotide sequences in the sample. V usage is TRBV18 and J usage is TRBJ2-1, with 14 positions matching TRBD2. With V trimmed by 6 bases and J by 5 bases, 3 bases remained unmatched. Germline CDR1 is KGHSH and CDR2 is LQKENI. The CDR3 totals 15 residues. The CDR3 here is CASSPGLAGDNEQFF. In DNA form, the CDR3 reads TGTGCCAGCTCGCCGGGACTAGCGGGAGACAATGAGCAGTTCTTC.

J is TRBJ2-2 and V is TRBV9; 7 nucleotides agree with TRBD2. This CDR3 has 16 residues. The J segment lost 4 bases and the V segment lost 0 bases, leaving 6 bases of the junction unmatched. The germline V gene has CDR1 SGDLS and CDR2 YYNGEE. The CDR3 here is CASSVEGSGSTGELFF. CDR3 nucleotide sequence: TGTGCCAGCAGCGTAGAGGGTAGCGGGTCCACCGGGGAGCTGTTTTTT.

This clone has more than one count but fewer than ten. The gene calls are TRBV5-6 and TRBJ2-2; TRBD1 might be the D (6 bases). Germline CDR1 SGHDT, CDR2 YYEEEE. Trimming left V 1 base short and J 5 bases short, with 15 bases between. The CDR3 covers 16 residues. CDR3 residues: CASSLYLQGRTGELFF. The CDR3 DNA reads as TGTGCCAGCAGCTTGTATCTACAGGGACGGACCGGGGAGCTGTTTTTT.

This clone was recorded only once. This sequence joins TRBV5-4 and TRBJ2-5; TRBD2 agrees at 7 bases. V lost 0 bases to trimming and J lost 5 bases; unmatched junction nucleotides: 16. CDR3 size: 18 residues. In germline, CDR1 is SGHNT, CDR2 YYREEE (reference sequence). CDR3 sequence: CASSLGPPAAGVDETQYF. The CDR3 DNA follows: TGTGCCAGCAGCTTGGGGCCCCCGGCGGCGGGAGTAGACGAGACCCAGTACTTC.

The CDR3: CASSPRTSGSFGNEQFF. CDR3 nucleotides: TGCGCCAGCAGCCCACGGACTAGCGGGAGCTTTGGGAATGAGCAGTTCTTC. V gene TRBV5-1 combines with J gene TRBJ2-1; TRBD2 agrees at 13 bases. Trimming cost V 4 bases and J 7 bases; bases outside gene matches: 11. The CDR3 is 17 amino acids. Germline values: CDR1 SGHRS, CDR2 YFSETQ.

In its sample, this clone was seen a few times. The rearrangement uses TRBV7-9 and TRBJ2-1; TRBD1 might be the D (5 bases). V was pared by 2 bases and J by 8 bases, with 10 bases between. The germline CDR1 and CDR2 sequences are SEHNR and FQNEAQ (reference sequence). This CDR3 comprises 13 residues. In nucleotides, the CDR3 is TGTGCCAGCAGCTTAAAACAGGTCGATGAGCAGTTCTTC. Translation gives CASSLKQVDEQFF.

This chain links TRBV6-1 with TRBJ2-7; 7 nucleotides line up with TRBD1. Trimming removed 6 bases from V and 2 bases from J; junction bases left unmatched: 1. This CDR3 region has 12 residues. Germline CDR1 and CDR2: MNHNS and SASEGT. This CDR3 is CASRGQTYEQYF. CDR3 sequence (DNA): TGTGCCAGCAGGGGACAGACCTACGAGCAGTACTTC.

V and J are TRBV4-3 and TRBJ2-3; 8 bases line up with TRBD1. Trimming removed 4 bases from V and 0 bases from J; junction bases left unmatched: 6. The CDR3 has 16 residues. Germline CDR1 LGHNA, CDR2 YSLEER. The CDR3 coding sequence is TGCGCCAGCAGCCCAGGGACAGGTATTAGCACAGATACGCAGTATTTT. It encodes CASSPGTGISTDTQYF.

The chain couples TRBV2 to TRBJ1-1; D is possibly TRBD1 (6 bases). Germline V gene sequence: CDR1 SNHLY, CDR2 FYNNEI. This CDR3 has 13 residues. The germline V and J ends were trimmed by 5 bases and 4 bases, with 11 bases remaining between them. CDR3 coding DNA: TGTGCCAGCAGTCCTACAGGGCTCACTGAAGCTTTCTTT. It codes for CASSPTGLTEAFF.

This chain joins TRBV10-3 and TRBJ1-3, with 9 bases lining up with TRBD1. The CDR3 length is 12 residues. Per the germline V gene, CDR1 is ENHRY and CDR2 is SYGVKD. J gave up 5 bases and V 9 bases, and 2 bases lay outside the gene matches. The chain's CDR3 is CAMGTGRNTIYF. CDR3 bases: TGTGCCATGGGGACAGGGAGAAACACCATATATTTT.